This is a list of T cell receptor beta chains from one sample in a study of molecular identifiers for immune sequencing clone quantification. Each CDR3 protein gets one entry after TCRdb re-called the PCR reads with MiXCR. The sample yields about 97,000 distinct CDR3 sequences, roughly a quarter seen once. The source material was naive CD8+ T cells from blood, with Jurkat cell RNA spiked in. All receptors come from a human donor in good health. Some libraries in this study had Jurkat cell RNA spiked in. CDR3s include the opening cysteine and the closing phenylalanine or tryptophan. A D gene is named only where the DNA matches it firmly. For some rows the clone size is stated as once, few or many, or as a class when expanded; others skip it.

J gene: TRBJ2-2
D gene: .
clone size: many
V gene: TRBV19
CDR3 protein: CASERTVGELFF
CDR3 DNA: TGTGCCAGTGAAAGGACAGTCGGGGAGCTGTTTTTT

J gene: TRBJ2-3
D gene: TRBD1
clone size: .
V gene: TRBV7-9
CDR3 protein: CASSPRSLDRASGTQYF
CDR3 DNA: TGTGCCAGCAGCCCACGCTCCCTTGACAGGGCGTCAGGTACGCAGTATTTT

J gene: TRBJ1-5
D gene: .
clone size: .
V gene: TRBV7-2
CDR3 protein: CASSPPDYSHPPQPF
CDR3 DNA: TGTGCCAGCAGCCCCCCGGATTATAGCCATCCGCCCCAGCCTTTT

J gene: TRBJ1-1
D gene: .
clone size: many
V gene: TRBV6-2/TRBV6-3
CDR3 protein: CASSYLHTEAFF
CDR3 DNA: TGTGCCAGCAGTTATCTCCACACTGAAGCTTTCTTT

J gene: TRBJ2-1
D gene: .
clone size: many
V gene: TRBV15
CDR3 protein: CATSRGSTYNEQFF
CDR3 DNA: TGTGCCACCAGCAGAGGTTCGACCTACAATGAGCAGTTCTTC

J gene: TRBJ1-1
D gene: .
clone size: many
V gene: TRBV20-1
CDR3 protein: CSARDRMGPNTEAFF
CDR3 DNA: TGCAGTGCTAGAGATCGGATGGGACCGAACACTGAAGCTTTCTTT

J gene: TRBJ2-7
D gene: .
clone size: many
V gene: TRBV4-3
CDR3 protein: CASSPTVSSYEQYF
CDR3 DNA: TGCGCCAGCAGCCCGACCGTTTCGAGCTACGAGCAGTACTTC

J gene: TRBJ2-1
D gene: .
clone size: many
V gene: TRBV25-1
CDR3 protein: CASQGLPTYNEQFF
CDR3 DNA: TGTGCCAGCCAGGGGTTGCCGACCTACAATGAGCAGTTCTTC

J gene: TRBJ2-7
D gene: TRBD2
clone size: .
V gene: TRBV7-9
CDR3 protein: CASSLTSGRRWYEQYF
CDR3 DNA: TGTGCCAGCAGCTTAACTAGCGGGAGACGATGGTACGAGCAGTACTTC

J gene: TRBJ1-2
D gene: .
clone size: many
V gene: TRBV5-4
CDR3 protein: CASSEGRLTLYGYTF
CDR3 DNA: TGTGCCAGCAGCGAGGGACGGCTAACACTCTATGGCTACACCTTC

J gene: TRBJ2-2
D gene: .
clone size: many
V gene: TRBV29-1
CDR3 protein: CSVEFGTNTGELFF
CDR3 DNA: TGCAGCGTTGAATTTGGGACGAACACCGGGGAGCTGTTTTTT

J gene: TRBJ2-7
D gene: .
clone size: .
V gene: TRBV5-5
CDR3 protein: CASSSTTASYGQYF
CDR3 DNA: TGTGCCAGCAGCTCTACGACGGCGTCCTACGGGCAGTACTTC

J gene: TRBJ2-7
D gene: .
clone size: few
V gene: TRBV2
CDR3 protein: CASSFMGANEQYF
CDR3 DNA: TGTGCCAGCAGCTTCATGGGGGCCAACGAGCAGTACTTC

J gene: TRBJ1-5
D gene: TRBD1
clone size: many
V gene: TRBV5-1
CDR3 protein: CASSFTGADQPQHF
CDR3 DNA: TGCGCCAGCAGCTTTACAGGGGCCGATCAGCCCCAGCATTTT

J gene: TRBJ2-3
D gene: .
clone size: .
V gene: TRBV7-8
CDR3 protein: CASSLVPGSDTQYF
CDR3 DNA: TGTGCCAGCAGCTTAGTGCCAGGGTCAGATACGCAGTATTTC

J gene: TRBJ2-7
D gene: TRBD2
clone size: many
V gene: TRBV6-5
CDR3 protein: CASSYTSGSMTYEQYF
CDR3 DNA: TGTGCCAGCAGTTACACTAGCGGGAGTATGACCTACGAGCAGTACTTC

J gene: TRBJ2-3
D gene: .
clone size: many
V gene: TRBV6-5
CDR3 protein: CASSFGKSTDTQYF
CDR3 DNA: TGTGCCAGCAGTTTCGGGAAGAGCACAGATACGCAGTATTTT

J gene: TRBJ1-1
D gene: .
clone size: once
V gene: TRBV19
CDR3 protein: CASSNIRAGTNTEAFF
CDR3 DNA: TGTGCCAGTAGCAATATCAGGGCCGGAACGAACACTGAAGCTTTCTTT

J gene: TRBJ2-1
D gene: TRBD2
clone size: many
V gene: TRBV27
CDR3 protein: CASSEPGLASHEQFF
CDR3 DNA: TGTGCCAGCAGTGAGCCGGGACTAGCGTCCCATGAGCAGTTCTTC

J gene: TRBJ2-1
D gene: .
clone size: many
V gene: TRBV29-1
CDR3 protein: CSVEAWAYNEQFF
CDR3 DNA: TGCAGCGTCGAGGCGTGGGCCTACAATGAGCAGTTCTTC

J gene: TRBJ2-5
D gene: .
clone size: few
V gene: TRBV4-1
CDR3 protein: CASSQGGAGQETQYF
CDR3 DNA: TGCGCCAGCAGCCAAGGGGGGGCCGGACAAGAGACCCAGTACTTC

J gene: TRBJ2-7
D gene: TRBD2
clone size: medium-sized
V gene: TRBV12-3/TRBV12-4
CDR3 protein: CASSPGLAAYEQYF
CDR3 DNA: TGTGCCAGCAGCCCTGGACTAGCGGCCTACGAGCAGTACTTC